The 2 T cell receptor beta chains below all came from one sample that was sequenced in a study of T cells in localized non-small cell lung cancer (dated by TCRdb to about 2020). Libraries were prepared through the immunoSEQ multiplex PCR assay. Not all clones reach the TCRdb copy of this immuneACCESS table, which keeps in-frame sequences only. Checked studies attribute under half of the gap to unresolved V genes and leave the rest unexplained. Here the sample has some 12,000 clones; around 82% occur a single time. The ten largest account for more than 15% of the sample. The sequencing here drew on peripheral blood, taken before any cancer treatment. Every receptor here comes from a male donor older than 55 with stage I lung adenocarcinoma.

The rearrangement joins TRBV11-2 to TRBJ2-7; D perhaps matches TRBD2 (7 bases). The CDR3 is 14 residues long. Germline CDR1 and CDR2: SGHAT and FQNNGV. Trimming took 3 bases from V and 2 from J, leaving 11 bases between them. The CDR3 bases are TGTGCCAGCAGCTTCTCCGGGGGGCCCTACGAGCAGTACTTC. Encoded protein: CASSFSGGPYEQYF. Combining the CDR3 with reference TRBV11-2 and TRBJ2-7 gives the whole variable domain EAGVAQSPRYKIIEKRQSVAFWCNPISGHATLYWYQQILGQGPKLLIQFQNNGVVDDSQLPKDRFSAERLKGVDSTLKIQPAKLEDSAVYLCASSFSGGPYEQYFGPGTRLTVT.

This chain joins TRBV10-3 and TRBJ1-5, with D unclear. CDR3 size: 12 residues. Germline V lookup: CDR1 ENHRY, CDR2 SYGVKD. Trimming took 6 bases from V and 4 from J, leaving 7 bases between them. The CDR3 loop reads CAISPSNQPQHF. CDR3 bases: TGTGCCATCAGCCCGAGTAATCAGCCCCAGCATTTT.